This TCR beta chain was sequenced in a study of T cell changes during pregnancy in multiple sclerosis (dated 2019 in TCRdb). Regarding the study in general: Changes in the T cell repertoire over the course of pregnancy were examined in this study in women with multiple sclerosis.

Library method: the immunoSEQ multiplex PCR assay. The source is immuneACCESS, and TCRdb retained only in-frame sequences with V and J called. Part of the clones is not carried over; for the studies checked, unresolved V genes explain less than half of this, and the remainder is unexplained. The sample table lists 25,000 to 35,000 clones, about 91% of them with a count of one. The ten largest clonotypes hold 0.6% to 0.9% of the sample. Regarding this clone: This receptor's antigen is unknown. No quality values exist for individual bases; no much larger clone is one base distant.

Looking up the germline V gene yields CDR1 SGDLS and CDR2 YYNGEE. Trimming leaves V shorter by 0 bases and J shorter by 3 bases, with the junction holding 2 bases beyond the gene matches. Inclusive of the bounding cysteine and phenylalanine, the CDR3 is 15 residues long. Here the CDR3 DNA is all that survives: 45 bases in frame from base 1. The sequence is built from TRBV9 and TRBJ1-5, and 8 bases in between align with TRBD1. Source: CD4+ T cells from peripheral blood mononuclear cells, taken in the first trimester of pregnancy. This TCR derives from a female donor in good health, enrolled as a control in a pregnancy study. The CDR3 protein is CASSVGGQDNQPQHF. The DNA is TGTGCCAGCAGCGTAGGGGGACAGGACAATCAGCCCCAGCATTTT.